The rows below give T cell receptor beta chains drawn from one sample of a study of cytomegalovirus exposure and HLA in healthy donors. Sequenced by immunoSEQ multiplex PCR; TCRdb stores in-frame clones only, minus some. Of 150,000 to 200,000 clones in the sample, around 81% were seen once. Sequencing used PBMCs. These receptors were taken from a woman younger than 45 in good health and CMV-seronegative. Each CDR3 is given with its conserved first and last residue. Fields, in order: clone size, V gene, J gene, D gene, CDR3 DNA, CDR3 protein. D genes are given only for firm matches. The listing skips clone size in some rows; elsewhere it reads once, few, many or a size class.

size: .; V: TRBV9; J: TRBJ1-6; D: TRBD1; DNA: TGTGCCAGCAGCGAGACAGGGGGGAATTCACCCCTCCACTTT; CDR3: CASSETGGNSPLHF
size: once; V: TRBV7-2; J: TRBJ1-1; D: .; DNA: TGTGCCAGCAGCCCGGATCACGGACATTTTGGGACTGAAGCTTTCTTT; CDR3: CASSPDHGHFGTEAFF
size: .; V: TRBV4-3; J: TRBJ1-3; D: .; DNA: TGCGCCAGCAGCCAAGAAGTGGGGCCCTTCTCTGGAAACACCATATATTTT; CDR3: CASSQEVGPFSGNTIYF
size: .; V: TRBV5-8; J: TRBJ1-5; D: TRBD1; DNA: TGTGCCAGCAGCTTGTACACAGGGGGTAATCAGCCCCAGCATTTT; CDR3: CASSLYTGGNQPQHF
size: .; V: TRBV7-8; J: TRBJ1-3; D: .; DNA: TGTGCCAGCAGCTTAGGTCCAGAATCTGGAAACACCATATATTTT; CDR3: CASSLGPESGNTIYF
size: .; V: TRBV27; J: TRBJ1-2; D: .; DNA: TGTGCCAGCAGTTTATCGCGTGCGACACCGAGGGATGGCTACACCTTC; CDR3: CASSLSRATPRDGYTF
size: .; V: TRBV6-5; J: TRBJ2-7; D: .; DNA: TGTGCCAGCAGTTACAATGCAGGATCCTCCTACGAGCAGTACTTC; CDR3: CASSYNAGSSYEQYF
size: .; V: TRBV30; J: TRBJ2-2; D: TRBD2; DNA: TGTGCCTGGAGTGTCCTTAGCGGGAGAGCCGGGGAGCTGTTTTTT; CDR3: CAWSVLSGRAGELFF
size: .; V: TRBV12-5; J: TRBJ1-4; D: .; DNA: TGTGCTAGTGGTTCCTGTACAGGACGGGAAAAACTGTTTTTT; CDR3: CASGSCTGREKLFF
size: few; V: TRBV28; J: TRBJ2-7; D: .; DNA: TGTGCCAGCAGCCGTTCTTGGACAGTCTCCTCCTACGAGCAGTACTTC; CDR3: CASSRSWTVSSYEQYF
size: .; V: TRBV7-2; J: TRBJ2-1; D: TRBD1; DNA: TGTGCCAGCAGCGAGACAGGGATGTCACACTACAATGAGCAGTTCTTC; CDR3: CASSETGMSHYNEQFF
size: .; V: TRBV9; J: TRBJ1-2; D: .; DNA: TGTGCCAGCAGCGTTACTTACAGAGACTATGGCTACACCTTC; CDR3: CASSVTYRDYGYTF
size: .; V: TRBV11-2; J: TRBJ2-2; D: .; DNA: TGTGCCAGCAGCTTAAGCCTCGGGGAGCTGTTTTTT; CDR3: CASSLSLGELFF
size: .; V: TRBV6-5; J: TRBJ2-7; D: .; DNA: TGTGCCAGCAGTTACTCGAGTAGGGGCTACGAGCAGTACTTC; CDR3: CASSYSSRGYEQYF
size: .; V: TRBV5-4; J: TRBJ2-7; D: TRBD2; DNA: TGTGCCAGCAGCCCCGCAGCGGGAGAAACCTACGAGCAGTACTTC; CDR3: CASSPAAGETYEQYF
size: .; V: TRBV29-1; J: TRBJ1-1; D: TRBD1; DNA: TGCAGCGTCATGACCGGGACAGGTACTGAAGCTTTCTTT; CDR3: CSVMTGTGTEAFF
size: once; V: TRBV27; J: TRBJ1-5; D: TRBD1; DNA: TGTGCCAGCAGTTTAAGGGGGACAGGGGGCCTGGGGGGCAATCAGCCCCAGCATTTT; CDR3: CASSLRGTGGLGGNQPQHF
size: .; V: TRBV7-9; J: TRBJ1-3; D: TRBD1; DNA: TGTGCCAGCAGCTTAGGGACAGGGGGCTACTCTGGAAACACCATATATTTT; CDR3: CASSLGTGGYSGNTIYF
size: .; V: TRBV6-5; J: TRBJ1-4; D: .; DNA: TGTGCCAGCAGTTACCCCACCTCGGGCGGGGGCCAAAAACTGTTTTTT; CDR3: CASSYPTSGGGQKLFF
size: .; V: TRBV18; J: TRBJ2-7; D: TRBD1; DNA: TGTGCCAGCTCACCGGCAGGGGGCGGCTCCTACGAGCAGTACTTC; CDR3: CASSPAGGGSYEQYF
size: .; V: TRBV5-1; J: TRBJ2-1; D: TRBD2; DNA: TGCGCCAGCAGCTTGGTCACTAGCGGGGATTCTTTGGGCAATGAGCAGTTCTTC; CDR3: CASSLVTSGDSLGNEQFF
size: .; V: TRBV27; J: TRBJ1-2; D: TRBD1; DNA: TGTGCCAGCAGCCTTCGGGACAGGGGGCTTAACTATGGCTACACCTTC; CDR3: CASSLRDRGLNYGYTF
size: .; V: TRBV28; J: TRBJ2-3; D: TRBD2; DNA: TGTGCCAGCAGTTCCACAACTAGCGGGAGGATGTGGGATACGCAGTATTTT; CDR3: CASSSTTSGRMWDTQYF
size: few; V: TRBV10-2; J: TRBJ2-2; D: TRBD2; DNA: TGCGCCAGCAGGACTAGCGGGGGGACCGGGGAGCTGTTTTTT; CDR3: CASRTSGGTGELFF
size: .; V: TRBV7-8; J: TRBJ2-2; D: TRBD1; DNA: TGTGCCAGCAGCTTACGGACAGGGGTGGGCACCGGGGAGCTGTTTTTT; CDR3: CASSLRTGVGTGELFF
size: few; V: TRBV4-3; J: TRBJ2-1; D: .; DNA: TGCGCCAGCGGATCAGGTGCGGGGAATGAGCAGTTCTTC; CDR3: CASGSGAGNEQFF
size: .; V: TRBV27; J: TRBJ1-2; D: TRBD1; DNA: TGTGCCAGCAGTCCCGGGACAGGGGGCATACAAAACTATGGCTACACCTTC; CDR3: CASSPGTGGIQNYGYTF
size: once; V: TRBV13; J: TRBJ2-7; D: .; DNA: TGTGCCAGCAGCCCCCAGGGCTACGAGCAGTACTTC; CDR3: CASSPQGYEQYF
size: .; V: TRBV27; J: TRBJ2-2; D: .; DNA: TGTGCCAGCAGTTCCCCACGGGGGAGTAGCACCGGGGAGCTGTTTTTT; CDR3: CASSSPRGSSTGELFF
size: .; V: TRBV29-1; J: TRBJ2-5; D: TRBD2; DNA: TGCAGCGTTGCTTGGGGTCCACTAGCGGAGCAAGAGACCCAGTACTTC; CDR3: CSVAWGPLAEQETQYF
size: .; V: TRBV7-2; J: TRBJ2-3; D: TRBD2; DNA: TGTGCCAGCAGCACCGGGACTAGCGTGGATACGCAGTATTTT; CDR3: CASSTGTSVDTQYF
size: .; V: TRBV27; J: TRBJ2-7; D: TRBD1; DNA: TGTGCCACCAGGTCTAGGGGGCCCGAGCAGTACTTC; CDR3: CATRSRGPEQYF
size: .; V: TRBV5-1; J: TRBJ1-4; D: TRBD1; DNA: TGCGCCAGCAGCCCGGGACAGGGAGCCACAATATCCCTTGAAAAACTGTTTTTT; CDR3: CASSPGQGATISLEKLFF
size: .; V: TRBV28; J: TRBJ2-1; D: .; DNA: TGTGCCAGCAGTTTCGGAGATCTAGTTGAGTTCTTC; CDR3: CASSFGDLVEFF
size: .; V: TRBV19; J: TRBJ1-2; D: TRBD1; DNA: TGTGCCAGCTCCCCTCCCCCCTGGACAGGGGCCCACTATGGCTACACCTTC; CDR3: CASSPPPWTGAHYGYTF
size: .; V: TRBV11-2; J: TRBJ2-7; D: .; DNA: TGTGCCAGCAGCTTGAGTGAGTACGAGCAGTACTTC; CDR3: CASSLSEYEQYF
size: .; V: TRBV5-6; J: TRBJ2-3; D: .; DNA: TGTGCCAGCAGCTTTTTGGTAGCTTCAGATACGCAGTATTTT; CDR3: CASSFLVASDTQYF
size: .; V: TRBV2; J: TRBJ2-2; D: .; DNA: TGTGCCAGCAGTGAAACGAGTTCCGGGGAGCTGTTTTTT; CDR3: CASSETSSGELFF
size: .; V: TRBV6-6; J: TRBJ1-1; D: TRBD1; DNA: TGTGCCAGCAGTTACCAGGGGGCCAACACTGAAGCTTTCTTT; CDR3: CASSYQGANTEAFF
size: .; V: TRBV29-1; J: TRBJ2-1; D: TRBD2; DNA: TGCAGCGTTGCACTCCGTACTAGCGGGAGGAACAATGAGCAGTTCTTC; CDR3: CSVALRTSGRNNEQFF
size: .; V: TRBV5-1; J: TRBJ2-3; D: .; DNA: TGCGCCAGCAGCTTGTCGGGAGAGGTTCGCACAGATACGCAGTATTTT; CDR3: CASSLSGEVRTDTQYF
size: .; V: TRBV13; J: TRBJ2-7; D: .; DNA: TGTGCCAGCAGCTTAGAGGGTGGAGGGGAGTACTACGAGCAGTACTTC; CDR3: CASSLEGGGEYYEQYF
size: .; V: TRBV9; J: TRBJ2-1; D: TRBD2; DNA: TGTGCCAGCAGCACATCAGCGGGGGGGCCTTTCAATGAGCAGTTCTTC; CDR3: CASSTSAGGPFNEQFF
size: .; V: TRBV2; J: TRBJ1-6; D: TRBD1; DNA: TGTGCCAGCGCCGGACAGGGGGTCGGTTCACCCCTCCACTTT; CDR3: CASAGQGVGSPLHF
size: once; V: TRBV7-9; J: TRBJ1-5; D: .; DNA: TGTGCCAGCAGCACTAGCGGGGGCCAGCCCCAGCATTTT; CDR3: CASSTSGGQPQHF
size: .; V: TRBV7-9; J: TRBJ1-1; D: .; DNA: TGTTCCAGCAGCTCGTATATGAACACTGAAGCTTTCTTT; CDR3: CSSSSYMNTEAFF